The clone carrying this TCR beta chain was counted once. The CDR3 sequence is 13 residues long. The germline V and J ends were trimmed by 4 bases and 12 bases, with 16 bases remaining between them. This entry is derived from a study of blood T cell repertoires in COVID-19. Study details: Donors in the United States, Italy and Spain gave samples during acute or convalescent COVID-19. From T cells, B-cell-depleted T cells, or PBMCs came the material, which was cDNA or gDNA.

In the study's own analysis: Estimation of nucleated cell counts was performed using reference gene primer amplification. Clones were sequenced by immunoSEQ multiplex PCR, and TCRdb holds only the in-frame ones, with some missing. From that table come the V and J calls and clone size; the DNA was used to work out D and trimming. The data contain about 250,000 clones, about nine tenths of them singletons. The sample was peripheral blood. The rearrangement links TRBV12-3 or TRBV12-4 to TRBJ1-5; D is ambiguous. The TCR sequence derives from a man under 40 with COVID-19, enrolled during active disease. This CDR3 reads CASSYLESSIQHF. The DNA for the CDR3 is TGTGCCAGCAGTTATCTGGAGTCCTCAATCCAGCATTTT.